Listed below are T cell receptor beta chains from one sample, sequenced in a study of regulatory T cells in long-lasting Graves disease. TCRdb re-called the multiplex PCR reads through MiXCR, storing one row per CDR3 protein. The sample has about 470,000 distinct CDR3 sequences; around a fifth are singletons. The sample here was peripheral blood mononuclear cells (PBMCs), taken when the disease was refractory, from a patient treated with antithyroid drugs. The receptor set was obtained from a female donor with Graves disease. The CDR3 runs from the conserved cysteine through the conserved F or W. D genes are given only for firm matches. Clone size is stated in some rows and not others, as once, few, many or a class when expanded.

j_call,v_call,clone_size,d_call,cdr3_aa,cdr3_nt
TRBJ2-6,TRBV27,many,-,CASSSWGSGANVLTF,TGTGCCAGCAGCTCGTGGGGCTCTGGGGCCAACGTCCTGACTTTC
TRBJ1-1,TRBV19,few,TRBD1,CATQSRDRALEASF,TGTGCCACCCAAAGCCGGGACAGAGCCCTCGAAGCTTCCTTT
TRBJ1-2,TRBV7-9,many,-,CASSLAPGHPSRQGYTF,TGTGCCAGCAGCTTAGCGCCGGGACACCCCTCACGACAGGGCTACACCTTC
TRBJ1-5,TRBV7-9,many,-,CASSFGDQPQHF,TGTGCCAGCAGCTTCGGAGATCAGCCCCAGCATTTT
TRBJ1-2,TRBV28,many,-,CASSDHAGLTNYGYTF,TGTGCCAGCAGCGACCATGCAGGGCTTACTAACTATGGCTACACCTTC
TRBJ2-2,TRBV27,many,-,CASRKNVGQPNTGELFF,TGTGCCAGCAGAAAGAATGTCGGACAACCGAACACCGGGGAGCTGTTTTTT
TRBJ2-7,TRBV2,many,-,CASSYGPSYEQYF,TGTGCCAGCAGTTACGGGCCCTCCTACGAGCAGTACTTC
TRBJ2-7,TRBV6-2/TRBV6-3,many,-,CASSYGFSSGSYEQYF,TGTGCCAGCAGTTACGGTTTCTCGAGCGGCTCCTACGAGCAGTACTTC
TRBJ2-1,TRBV12-3/TRBV12-4,many,-,CASSLDRYNEQFF,TGTGCCAGCAGTCTCGACAGATACAATGAGCAGTTCTTC
TRBJ2-6,TRBV10-3,-,-,CAISDNAGQSISGANVLTF,TGTGCCATCAGTGACAACGCGGGACAGAGTATCTCTGGGGCCAACGTCCTGACTTTC
TRBJ1-6,TRBV11-2,few,-,CASSLAGTPLANSPLHF,TGTGCCAGCAGCCTCGCGGGCACCCCCCTTGCTAATTCACCCCTCCACTTT
TRBJ1-5,TRBV3-1,many,TRBD1,CASSHGTGPQHF,TGTGCCAGCAGCCACGGGACAGGTCCCCAGCATTTT